This TCR beta chain was identified in a study of CXCR3-negative and CXCR3-positive naive CD8 T cells. Study-wide context: For each library, about 1.5 +/- 0.3 million TRB reads were obtained, about 140 million in total.

As regards this clonotype: Its antigen is unidentified.

This CDR3 comprises 14 residues. Germline CDR1 is LGHDT and CDR2 is YNNKEL (reference sequence). Points from the study as a whole: Researchers report that CXCR3-positive naive cells carry more hydrophobic TRB CDR3s than CXCR3-negative naive cells. Naive subsets did not differ in surface CD5, and the authors estimated TCR strength using properties of the TRB CDR3.

5' RACE with UMI labels generated the TRB cDNA libraries. TCRdb reworked the 5' RACE reads into one entry per CDR3 protein, no DNA. Its listing shows some 140,000 distinct CDR3 sequences. CD45RO-CCR7+CD27+CD95- marked naive CD8+ T cells. The sample comprised naive CXCR3+ CD8+ T cells from blood. Subset of the sample: CD45RO-CCR7+CD27+CD95- naive CD8+ T cells expressing CXCR3 (TNR3+). The clonotype originates from a human donor in good health. Some clones in this sample may be carry-over from other donors' samples. The chain carries TRBV3-1 and TRBJ2-5; with no DNA, the TCRdb D assignment of TRBD2 cannot be verified. CDR3 region: CASSQGTQRETQYF.